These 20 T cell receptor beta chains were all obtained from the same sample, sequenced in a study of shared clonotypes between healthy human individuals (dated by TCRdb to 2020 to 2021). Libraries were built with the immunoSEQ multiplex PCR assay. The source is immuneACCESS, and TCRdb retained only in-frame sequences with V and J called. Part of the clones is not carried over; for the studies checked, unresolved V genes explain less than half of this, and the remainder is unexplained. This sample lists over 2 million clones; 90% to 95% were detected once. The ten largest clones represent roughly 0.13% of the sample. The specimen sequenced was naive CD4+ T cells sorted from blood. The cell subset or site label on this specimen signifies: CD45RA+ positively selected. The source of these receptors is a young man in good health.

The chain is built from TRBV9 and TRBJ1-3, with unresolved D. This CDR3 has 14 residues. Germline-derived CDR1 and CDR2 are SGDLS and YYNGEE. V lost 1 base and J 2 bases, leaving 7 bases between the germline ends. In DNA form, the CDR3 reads TGTGCCAGCAGCGTATCATCGACTGGAAACACCATATATTTT. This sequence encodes CASSVSSTGNTIYF.

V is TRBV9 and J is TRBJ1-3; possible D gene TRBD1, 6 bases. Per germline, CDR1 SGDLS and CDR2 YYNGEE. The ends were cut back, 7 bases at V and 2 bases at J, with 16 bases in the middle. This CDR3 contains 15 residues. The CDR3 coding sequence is TGTGCCAGCGGAGGGGCGGGGGCAACTGGAAACACCATATATTTT. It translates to CASGGAGATGNTIYF.

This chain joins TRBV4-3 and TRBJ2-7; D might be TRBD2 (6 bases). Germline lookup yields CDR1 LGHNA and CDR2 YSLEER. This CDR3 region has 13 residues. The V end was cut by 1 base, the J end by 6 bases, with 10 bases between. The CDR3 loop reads CASSQGVGSEQYF. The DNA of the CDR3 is TGCGCCAGCAGCCAAGGGGTCGGGAGCGAGCAGTACTTC.

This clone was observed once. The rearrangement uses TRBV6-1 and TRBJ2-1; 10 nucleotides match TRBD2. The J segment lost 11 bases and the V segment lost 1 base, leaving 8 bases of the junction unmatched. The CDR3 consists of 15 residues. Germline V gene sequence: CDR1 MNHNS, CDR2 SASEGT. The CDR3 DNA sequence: TGTGCCAGCAGTGAAGATGGCCTAGCGGGAGATAAGCAGTTCTTC. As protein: CASSEDGLAGDKQFF.

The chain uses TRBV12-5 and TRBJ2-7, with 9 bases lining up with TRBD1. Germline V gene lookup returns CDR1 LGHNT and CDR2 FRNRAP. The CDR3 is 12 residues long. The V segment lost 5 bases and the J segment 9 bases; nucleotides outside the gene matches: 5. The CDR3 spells CASGPDRGPQYF. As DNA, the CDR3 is TGTGCTAGTGGTCCGGACAGGGGACCGCAGTACTTC.

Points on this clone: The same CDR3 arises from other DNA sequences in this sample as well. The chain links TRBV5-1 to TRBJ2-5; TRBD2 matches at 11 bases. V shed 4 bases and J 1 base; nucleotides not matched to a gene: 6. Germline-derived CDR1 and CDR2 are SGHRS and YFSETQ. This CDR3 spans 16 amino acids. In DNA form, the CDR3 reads TGCGCCAGCAGCACGGGGACTAGCGGTGGCCAAGAGACCCAGTACTTC. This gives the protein CASSTGTSGGQETQYF.

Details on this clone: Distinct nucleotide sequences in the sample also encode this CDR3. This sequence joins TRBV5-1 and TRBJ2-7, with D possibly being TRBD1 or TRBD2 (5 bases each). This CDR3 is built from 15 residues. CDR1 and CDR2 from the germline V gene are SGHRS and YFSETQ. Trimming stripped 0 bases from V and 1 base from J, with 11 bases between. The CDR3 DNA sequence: TGCGCCAGCAGCTTGGGCTCTGGGGGTTCCTACGAGCAGTACTTC. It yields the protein CASSLGSGGSYEQYF.

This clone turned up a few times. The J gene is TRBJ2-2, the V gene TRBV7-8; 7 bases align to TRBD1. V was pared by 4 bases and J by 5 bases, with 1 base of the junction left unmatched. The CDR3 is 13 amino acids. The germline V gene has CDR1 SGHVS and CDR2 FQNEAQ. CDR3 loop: CASSSTGTGELFF. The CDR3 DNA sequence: TGTGCCAGCAGCTCGACAGGGACCGGGGAGCTGTTTTTT.

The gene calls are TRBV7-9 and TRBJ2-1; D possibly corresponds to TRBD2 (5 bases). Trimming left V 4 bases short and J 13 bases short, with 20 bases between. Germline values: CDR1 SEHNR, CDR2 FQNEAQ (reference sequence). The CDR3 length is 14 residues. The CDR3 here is CASSSDFRGGPQFF. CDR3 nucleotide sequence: TGTGCCAGCAGCTCAGACTTCCGGGGTGGCCCTCAGTTCTTC.

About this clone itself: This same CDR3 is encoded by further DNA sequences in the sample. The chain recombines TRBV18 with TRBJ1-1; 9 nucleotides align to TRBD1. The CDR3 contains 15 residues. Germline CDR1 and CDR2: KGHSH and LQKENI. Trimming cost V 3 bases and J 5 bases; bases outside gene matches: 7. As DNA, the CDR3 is TGTGCCAGCTCACCCCCTACAGGGGGCGGAACTGAAGCTTTCTTT. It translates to CASSPPTGGGTEAFF.

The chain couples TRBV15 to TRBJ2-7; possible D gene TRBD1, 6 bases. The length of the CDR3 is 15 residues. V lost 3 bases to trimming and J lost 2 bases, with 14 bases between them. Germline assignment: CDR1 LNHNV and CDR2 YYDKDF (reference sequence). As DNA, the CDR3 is TGTGCCACCAGCAGGGATAGGACAGTTACCTACGAGCAGTACTTC. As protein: CATSRDRTVTYEQYF.

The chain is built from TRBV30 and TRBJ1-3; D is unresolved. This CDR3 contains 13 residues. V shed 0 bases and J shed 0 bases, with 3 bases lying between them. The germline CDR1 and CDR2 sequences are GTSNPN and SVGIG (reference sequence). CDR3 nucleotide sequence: TGTGCCTGGAGTGTCTACTCTGGAAACACCATATATTTT. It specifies CAWSVYSGNTIYF. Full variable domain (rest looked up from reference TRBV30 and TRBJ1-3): SQTIHQWPATLVQPVGSPLSLECTVEGTSNPNLYWYRQAAGRGLQLLFYSVGIGQISSEVPQNLSASRPQDRQFILSSKKLLLSDSGFYLCAWSVYSGNTIYFGEGSWLTVV.

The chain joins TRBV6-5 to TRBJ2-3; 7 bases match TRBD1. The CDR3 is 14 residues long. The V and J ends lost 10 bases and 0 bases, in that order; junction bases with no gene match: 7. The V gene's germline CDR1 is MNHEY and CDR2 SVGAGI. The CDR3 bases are TGTGCCACGCAGACAGGGATTAGCACAGATACGCAGTATTTT. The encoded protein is CATQTGISTDTQYF.

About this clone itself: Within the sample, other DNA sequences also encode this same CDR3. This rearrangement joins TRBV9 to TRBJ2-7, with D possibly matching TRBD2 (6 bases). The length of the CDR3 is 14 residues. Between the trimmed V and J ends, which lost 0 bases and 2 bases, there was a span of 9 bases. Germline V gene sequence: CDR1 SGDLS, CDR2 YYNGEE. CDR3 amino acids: CASSVDGGTYEQYF. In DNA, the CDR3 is TGTGCCAGCAGCGTAGATGGCGGGACCTACGAGCAGTACTTC.

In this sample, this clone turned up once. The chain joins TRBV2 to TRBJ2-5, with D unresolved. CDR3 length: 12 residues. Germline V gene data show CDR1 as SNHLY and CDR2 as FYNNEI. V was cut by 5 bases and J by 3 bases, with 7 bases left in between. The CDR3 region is CASSQVKETQYF. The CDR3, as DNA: TGTGCCAGCAGTCAGGTGAAAGAGACCCAGTACTTC.

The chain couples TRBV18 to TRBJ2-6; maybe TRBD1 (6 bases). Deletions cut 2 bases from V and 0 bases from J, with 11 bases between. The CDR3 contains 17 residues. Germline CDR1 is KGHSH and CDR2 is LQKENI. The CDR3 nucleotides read TGTGCCAGCTCACCAGGGGGCAGGAACTCTGGGGCCAACGTCCTGACTTTC. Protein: CASSPGGRNSGANVLTF.

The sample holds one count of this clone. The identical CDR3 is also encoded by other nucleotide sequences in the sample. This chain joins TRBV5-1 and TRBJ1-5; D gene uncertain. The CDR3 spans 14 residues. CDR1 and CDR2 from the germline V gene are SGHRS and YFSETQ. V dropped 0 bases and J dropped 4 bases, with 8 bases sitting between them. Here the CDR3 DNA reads TGCGCCAGCAGCTTGGGTACGGGAAATCAGCCCCAGCATTTT. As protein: CASSLGTGNQPQHF.

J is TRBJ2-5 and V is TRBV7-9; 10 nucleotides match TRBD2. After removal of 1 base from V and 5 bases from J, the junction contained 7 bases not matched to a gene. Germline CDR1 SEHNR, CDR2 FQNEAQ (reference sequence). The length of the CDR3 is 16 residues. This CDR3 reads CASSLDGAGGRETQYF. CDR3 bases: TGTGCCAGCAGCTTAGATGGAGCGGGGGGGCGTGAGACCCAGTACTTC.

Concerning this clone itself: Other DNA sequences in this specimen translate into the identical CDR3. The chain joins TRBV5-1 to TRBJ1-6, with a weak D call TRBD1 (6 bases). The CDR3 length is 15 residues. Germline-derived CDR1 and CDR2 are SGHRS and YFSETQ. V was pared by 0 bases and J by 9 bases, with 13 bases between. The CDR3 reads CASSLEAGVGSPLHF. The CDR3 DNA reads TGCGCCAGCAGCTTGGAGGCAGGGGTGGGTTCACCCCTCCACTTT.

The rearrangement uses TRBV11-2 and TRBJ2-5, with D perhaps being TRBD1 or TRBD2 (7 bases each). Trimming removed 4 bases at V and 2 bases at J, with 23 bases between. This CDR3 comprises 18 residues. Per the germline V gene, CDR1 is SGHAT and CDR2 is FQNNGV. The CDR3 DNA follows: TGTGCCAGCAGCTCCCAGGGGGGGAAAGGGGCAGTGCAAGAGACCCAGTACTTC. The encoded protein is CASSSQGGKGAVQETQYF. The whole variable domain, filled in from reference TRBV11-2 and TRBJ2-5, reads EAGVAQSPRYKIIEKRQSVAFWCNPISGHATLYWYQQILGQGPKLLIQFQNNGVVDDSQLPKDRFSAERLKGVDSTLKIQPAKLEDSAVYLCASSSQGGKGAVQETQYFGPGTRLLVL.